This T cell receptor beta chain came from a study of blood T cell repertoires in COVID-19. On the study more broadly: The analysed material was cDNA or gDNA that came from T cells, B-cell-depleted T cells, or PBMCs.

The repertoire was sequenced with immunoSEQ multiplex PCR; TCRdb's copy has only in-frame clones and lacks some. The sample carries approximately 240,000 clones, 80% to 90% recorded once. CDR3 size: 12 residues. J gave up 3 bases and V 5 bases, and 0 bases lay outside the gene matches. The TCR sequence derives from a woman aged 80 or over with active or convalescent COVID-19. V usage is TRBV12-3 or TRBV12-4 and J usage is TRBJ2-5; 7 bases are shared with TRBD1. Sequencing input: peripheral blood. CDR3 loop: CASSTGEETQYF. The CDR3 DNA follows: TGTGCCAGCAGTACAGGGGAAGAGACCCAGTACTTC.